A selection of T cell receptor beta chains follows, all from one sample in a study of graft-versus-host responses after intestinal transplantation. Here immunoSEQ multiplex PCR was the method, and the copy in TCRdb shows in-frame clones only, minus some. Found here are more than 80,000 clones, 80% to 85% of them singletons; the top ten hold 17%. Their antigens are not known. This specimen was unstimulated CD8+ T cells sorted from spleen or lymph node cells, taken before intestinal transplant. The receptors derive from a human donor who received an intestinal transplant. The CDR3 runs from the conserved cysteine through the conserved F or W. A D gene is named only where the DNA matches it firmly. Rows may omit the clone size; those that give it use once, few, many or a size class.

clone_size j_call v_call d_call cdr3_nt cdr3_aa
- TRBJ2-7 TRBV6-5 TRBD1 TGTGCCAGCACCAGGGACAGGATCTCCTACGAGCAGTACTTC CASTRDRISYEQYF
- TRBJ2-7 TRBV11-2 TRBD2 TGTGCCAGCAGCTTAGTGGGGACTAGGGCCTACGAGCAGTACTTC CASSLVGTRAYEQYF
- TRBJ2-1 TRBV7-9 - TGTGCCAGCAGAGGAGGGGCGGGGATCTCCTACAATGAGCAGTTCTTC CASRGGAGISYNEQFF
- TRBJ2-2 TRBV29-1 TRBD1 TGCAGCGCACAGGGGGCGAACACCGGGGAGCTGTTTTTT CSAQGANTGELFF
- TRBJ1-1 TRBV28 - TGTGCCAGCAGTGCATACAGGGCTAACACTGAAGCTTTCTTT CASSAYRANTEAFF
- TRBJ1-4 TRBV10-1 - TGCGCCAGCAGTGAGCCGAAGGGTAGTAATGAAAAACTGTTTTTT CASSEPKGSNEKLFF
- TRBJ2-3 TRBV5-1 - TGCGCCAGCAGCTTGCTCCTAGGGGACACAGATACGCAGTATTTT CASSLLLGDTDTQYF
- TRBJ2-7 TRBV5-6 - TGTGCCAGCAGCTCTATGACAGACTCCTACGAGCAGTACTTC CASSSMTDSYEQYF
- TRBJ1-5 TRBV5-1 - TGCGCCAGCAGCTTGGTAGGGGTAGGGCCCCAGCATTTT CASSLVGVGPQHF
- TRBJ2-7 TRBV10-3 - TGTGCCATCAGTGATAAGGCCCTCTACGAGCAGTACTTC CAISDKALYEQYF
- TRBJ2-2 TRBV9 - TGTGCCAGCAGCGTAGAGGGGAACACCGGGGAGCTGTTTTTT CASSVEGNTGELFF
- TRBJ1-1 TRBV6-6 - TGTGCCAGCAGTCCTTGGACGGGCAACACTGAAGCTTTCTTT CASSPWTGNTEAFF
- TRBJ2-5 TRBV4-1 TRBD2 TGCGCCAGCAGCCAGCTAGCGGGAGAGACCCAGTACTTC CASSQLAGETQYF
- TRBJ2-7 TRBV4-2 - TGTGCCAGCAGCCAAGATGGCAACGAGCAGTACTTC CASSQDGNEQYF
- TRBJ1-1 TRBV6-1 - TGTGCCAGCAGTTATGCGGGGCTGAACACTGAAGCTTTCTTT CASSYAGLNTEAFF
once TRBJ2-1 TRBV6-6 - TGTGCCAGCCAAGGACCCCGGGCCACTGAGCAGTTCTTC CASQGPRATEQFF
- TRBJ2-2 TRBV5-4 - TGTGCCAGCAGCTGGGGGGCCGGGGAGCTGTTTTTT CASSWGAGELFF
few TRBJ2-2 TRBV2 TRBD2 TGTGCCAGCTCCCTTCCTTATAGCGGGGGGGCGTACACCGGGGAGCTGTTTTTT CASSLPYSGGAYTGELFF
- TRBJ1-5 TRBV4-1 - TGCGCCAGCAGCCTTCGGGGGCCCTCAAATCAGCCCCAGCATTTT CASSLRGPSNQPQHF
- TRBJ1-4 TRBV6-5 TRBD1 TGTGCCAGCAGTTATGGGGGACAGGGCCGAGAAAAACTGTTTTTT CASSYGGQGREKLFF
- TRBJ2-7 TRBV27 TRBD1 TGTGCCAGCAGTACCAGGTCCGGGACAGGGGTGCACGAGCAGTACTTC CASSTRSGTGVHEQYF
- TRBJ2-7 TRBV19 TRBD1 TGTGCCAGTAGCACCGGGACAGGGGCCTACGAGCAGTACTTC CASSTGTGAYEQYF
- TRBJ1-4 TRBV6-1 - TGTGCCAGCAGTCGCGGAAGGGGGTCTAATGAAAAACTGTTTTTT CASSRGRGSNEKLFF
- TRBJ1-5 TRBV10-3 - TGTGCCATCAGTGAGGGGGGGGATAGCAATCAGCCCCAGCATTTT CAISEGGDSNQPQHF
once TRBJ1-2 TRBV28 TRBD1 TGTGCCAGCAGCCCCGCTGACAGGGGGCCCTATGGCTACACCTTC CASSPADRGPYGYTF
- TRBJ2-1 TRBV5-1 - TGCGCCAGCAGAAATGGACTACTCTACAATGAGCAGTTCTTC CASRNGLLYNEQFF
- TRBJ2-7 TRBV4-1 TRBD1 TGCGCCAGCAGCCAAGCCGGGACAGGCAGCTCCTACGAGCAGTACTTC CASSQAGTGSSYEQYF
- TRBJ2-2 TRBV29-1 TRBD1 TGCAGCGTAAAGACAGGGGACACCGGGGAGCTGTTTTTT CSVKTGDTGELFF
- TRBJ2-3 TRBV11-2 - TGTGCCAGCAGCATAACGACGGGAGGCACAGATACGCAGTATTTT CASSITTGGTDTQYF
- TRBJ2-2 TRBV19 - TGTGCCAGTAGTATAGTAGGTGGAGTCGGGGAGCTGTTTTTT CASSIVGGVGELFF
- TRBJ2-7 TRBV27 - TGTGCCAGCAGAAAAACGAACGGGGTTCGCTACGAGCAGTACTTC CASRKTNGVRYEQYF
- TRBJ2-2 TRBV6-5 - TGTGCCAGCAGTTACAGGGACACCGGGGAGCTGTTTTTT CASSYRDTGELFF
once TRBJ1-5 TRBV28 - TGTGCCAGCAGTTTATGGGGGTTGGGCAATCAGCCCCAGCATTTT CASSLWGLGNQPQHF
- TRBJ1-2 TRBV6-6 - TGTGCCAGCAAAGGACAGTATGGCTACACCTTC CASKGQYGYTF
few TRBJ2-2 TRBV9 - TGTGCCAGCAGCGTAGGCACCTCCGGGGAGCTGTTTTTT CASSVGTSGELFF
once TRBJ2-3 TRBV28 - TGTGCCAGCAGTTTATGGTGGGTGGGCAGTCCTAGCACAGATACGCAGTATTTT CASSLWWVGSPSTDTQYF
- TRBJ1-1 TRBV4-1 TRBD1 TGCGCCAGCAGCCAAGGGGACAGGGGTGAAGCTTTCTTT CASSQGDRGEAFF
few TRBJ2-2 TRBV4-1 - TGCGCCAGCAGCCCCCCTCTCGACACCGGGGAGCTGTTTTTT CASSPPLDTGELFF
- TRBJ2-5 TRBV21-1 - TGTGCCAGCAGCAAAGAGGGCGGAGCCACCACAGCTCAAGAGACCCAGTACTTC CASSKEGGATTAQETQYF
few TRBJ2-7 TRBV27 TRBD2 TGTGCCAGCAGTCCCCATAGCGGGCTAGACTACGAGCAGTACTTC CASSPHSGLDYEQYF
- TRBJ2-7 TRBV4-1 - TGCGCCAGCAGCCCTCCCTGGGGACACGAGCAGTACTTC CASSPPWGHEQYF
- TRBJ2-1 TRBV19 TRBD1 TGTGCCAGTAGTGCGACAGGGGCCAATGAGCAGTTCTTC CASSATGANEQFF
- TRBJ1-1 TRBV28 - TGTGCCAGCAGTTCTCGGGGTCGGACTGAAGCTTTCTTT CASSSRGRTEAFF
- TRBJ1-5 TRBV28 - TGTGCCAGCACCCCGACAGGTTTCAATCAGCCCCAGCATTTT CASTPTGFNQPQHF
once TRBJ1-5 TRBV5-6 - TGTGCCAGCAGCTTGGGCATTAGCAATCAGCCCCAGCATTTT CASSLGISNQPQHF
- TRBJ1-1 TRBV25-1 - TGTGCCAGCAGTGAATACTGGAACACTGAAGCTTTCTTT CASSEYWNTEAFF
- TRBJ2-5 TRBV5-6 TRBD1 TGTGCCAGCAGCTTGGGCTTTTTGGTGGACAGGGCCGTTCAAGAGACCCAGTACTTC CASSLGFLVDRAVQETQYF
- TRBJ1-3 TRBV4-1 - TGCGCCAGCAGCCAAGATAGGAGCTCTGGAAACACCATATATTTT CASSQDRSSGNTIYF
- TRBJ2-3 TRBV4-1 TRBD2 TGCGCCAGCAGCCAAGAGCCTAGCGGGAGTAAAGCAGATACGCAGTATTTT CASSQEPSGSKADTQYF
- TRBJ2-5 TRBV7-9 TRBD2 TGTGCCAGCAGCATACTAGCGGGAGGAGGAGAGACCCAGTACTTC CASSILAGGGETQYF
- TRBJ1-5 TRBV16 TRBD1 TGTGCCAGCAGCCAGACGGGACAGGTAGATCAGCCCCAGCATTTT CASSQTGQVDQPQHF
- TRBJ1-5 TRBV5-1 - TGCGCCAGCAGCTTGGAAGGGGCGGGACAGCCCCAGCATTTT CASSLEGAGQPQHF
few TRBJ2-7 TRBV4-1 - TGCGCCAGCAGCCAACTCAGAGCCCACGAGCAGTACTTC CASSQLRAHEQYF
- TRBJ2-7 TRBV6-5 - TGTACCAGCAGTTACTCTACGGTACCCTACGAGCAGTACTTC CTSSYSTVPYEQYF